The T cell receptor beta chain described here comes from a study of T cells in Graves' hyperthyroidism and ophthalmopathy. Regions amplified from RNA transcripts were the TCR beta CDR3 regions. In the first-round RT-PCR of the TCR CDR3, the HTBI primer set was used. MiXCR was run by TCRdb on the multiplex PCR reads, yielding one entry per CDR3 protein. The table includes around 700,000 distinct CDR3 sequences, approximately 18% detected once. The CDR3 is 19 amino acids. CDR1 is SEHNR and CDR2 is FQNEAQ in the germline V gene (reference sequence). V was shortened by 6 bases and J by 0 bases, with 21 bases between the two germline ends.

The chain uses TRBV7-9 and TRBJ2-6, with a weak D call TRBD1 (6 bases). The sample comprised blood. This TCR derives from a woman aged 45-65 years with Graves' hyperthyroidism that later progressed to Graves' ophthalmopathy. The chain's CDR3 is CASRVGDTLLLSGANVLTF. In DNA form, the CDR3 reads TGTGCCAGCAGAGTAGGGGACACTCTTCTACTCTCTGGGGCCAACGTCCTGACTTTC.